The clone carrying this T cell receptor beta chain showed up just once. These data belong to a study of blood T cell repertoires in COVID-19. Study context: COVID-19 samples collected from the United States, Italy and Spain covered acute and convalescent phases. The analysed material was cDNA or gDNA that came from T cells, B-cell-depleted T cells, or PBMCs.

Generated by immunoSEQ multiplex PCR, the TCRdb table keeps only in-frame clones and is missing some. The sample contains over 200,000 clones, about 90% of which appear only once. The CDR3 is made up of 15 amino acids. Germline-derived CDR1 and CDR2 are SGHVS and FNYEAQ. V was pared by 5 bases and J by 1 base, with 14 bases between. The chain uses TRBV7-6 and TRBJ1-1; D might be TRBD1 (6 bases). This sequence originates from a man aged 18 to 29 with active or convalescent COVID-19. Input material: peripheral blood. CDR3 DNA sequence: TGTGCCAGCAGCCCCCAGACAGGCTGGAACACTGAAGCTTTCTTT. This codes for CASSPQTGWNTEAFF.